One sample yielded the 9 T cell receptor beta chains listed below, sequenced in a study of CD8 T cells in ankylosing spondylitis (dated by TCRdb to the late 2010s). The library was prepared using 5' RACE. The instrument given in TCRdb is Illumina HiSeq 2500. TCRdb passed the public sequencing reads through fastp at Q25 and MiXCR, retaining productive beta sequences. Rows with one shared CDR3 protein collapse into an entry with the most common genes and DNA. Within this sample are under 400,000 distinct CDR3 sequences, with approximately 10% of them counted one time only. The ten largest account for roughly a tenth of the sample. Sequenced sample: blood, either unsorted or a sorted T cell fraction (not recorded which). These receptors all come from a female donor with ankylosing spondylitis or in good health (not recorded which).

This clonotype came up many times. The V and J genes are TRBV28 and TRBJ2-7; 8 bases line up with TRBD2. The germline CDR1 and CDR2 sequences are MDHEN and SYDVKM. The CDR3 is 14 residues long. J lost 4 bases, V lost 8 bases, and 10 bases had no gene match. The CDR3 protein is CASRGSGGRYEQYF. CDR3 in DNA: TGTGCCAGCCGGGGAAGCGGGGGCCGTTACGAGCAGTACTTC.

The sample holds many counts of this clonotype. The rearrangement uses TRBV18 and TRBJ1-3, with D hard to call. The germline V gene encodes CDR1 KGHSH and CDR2 LQKENI. There are 14 residues in the CDR3. The germline V and J ends were trimmed by 4 bases and 0 bases, with 7 bases remaining between them. As DNA, the CDR3 is TGTGCCAGCTCACTTGGAGACTCTGGAAACACCATATATTTT. The encoded protein is CASSLGDSGNTIYF.

The chain carries TRBV12-3 or TRBV12-4 and TRBJ2-7, with TRBD2 matching over 7 bases. Trimming took 9 bases from V and 3 from J; bases not matched to a gene: 8. This CDR3 spans 13 amino acids. The CDR3 protein is CASAPGLFYEQYF. The CDR3 region has the DNA TGTGCCAGTGCACCGGGACTATTCTACGAGCAGTACTTC.

This clonotype has only a few counts. This chain connects TRBV20-1 to TRBJ2-2; a possible D gene is TRBD2 (6 bases). V gave up 6 bases and J gave up 6 bases, with 14 bases separating them. The CDR3 length is 13 residues. CDR1 is DFQATT, CDR2 SNEGSKA, per germline (reference sequence). CDR3 sequence: CSARRGGAGELFF. CDR3 sequence (DNA): TGCAGTGCCAGGCGGGGCGGTGCCGGGGAGCTGTTTTTT.

This clonotype was seen repeatedly, ten times or more. CDR3 amino acids: CASSDFRARSQETQYF. CDR3 in DNA: TGTGCCAGCAGTGATTTTAGGGCCCGCTCCCAAGAGACCCAGTACTTC. The rearrangement joins TRBV6-1 to TRBJ2-5; no reliable D call. The CDR3 is 16 residues long. Trimming shortened V by 3 bases and J by 1 base, and 15 bases separated the two germline ends. The V gene's germline CDR1 is MNHNS and CDR2 SASEGT.

Only a few counts were recorded for this clonotype. The V call is TRBV27, the J call TRBJ2-2; 8 bases agree with TRBD1. The germline V gene encodes CDR1 MNHEY and CDR2 SMNVEV (reference sequence). The V segment lost 2 bases and the J segment 6 bases; nucleotides outside the gene matches: 8. The CDR3 consists of 16 residues. CDR3 coding DNA: TGTGCCAGCAGTTTAGCGTCCTTACAGGGGGCCGGGGAGCTGTTTTTT. It specifies CASSLASLQGAGELFF.

This clonotype was detected a few times. V gene TRBV18 combines with J gene TRBJ2-3, with no clear D. The V gene lost 2 bases and the J gene lost 2 bases, with 8 bases spanning the gap. Germline-derived CDR1 and CDR2 are KGHSH and LQKENI. This CDR3 comprises 14 residues. In nucleotides, the CDR3 is TGTGCCAGCTCACCAGCCCCGCTCACAGATACGCAGTATTTT. Residues: CASSPAPLTDTQYF. Full variable domain (outside the CDR3, taken from reference TRBV18 and TRBJ2-3): NAGVMQNPRHLVRRRGQEARLRCSPMKGHSHVYWYRQLPEEGLKFMVYLQKENIIDESGMPKERFSAEFPKEGPSILRIQQVVRGDSAAYFCASSPAPLTDTQYFGPGTRLTVL.

Note on this clonotype: A much larger clone lies one base from this, so it may be a read error. The chain joins TRBV20-1 to TRBJ2-1; 7 bases align to TRBD2. CDR1 DFQATT and CDR2 SNEGSKA come from the germline V gene (reference sequence). CDR3 length: 16 amino acids. The CDR3 region is CNARTRRLAVGNEQFF. CDR3 in DNA: TGCAATGCTAGAACTCGGCGGCTAGCGGTTGGTAATGAGCAGTTCTTC.

As for this clonotype: A junction boundary mismatches the germline segment, possibly from a read error. This chain uses TRBV12-3 or TRBV12-4 with TRBJ1-4, with 9 bases identical to TRBD1. The CDR3 extends over 18 amino acids. The CDR3 protein is CTSSRDPGTGKRNEQLFF. The CDR3 region has the DNA TGTACCAGCAGTCGAGATCCCGGGACAGGGAAGAGGAATGAACAACTGTTTTTT.